Shown below are 7 T cell receptor beta chains from a single sample sequenced in a study of CD8+CD57+ T cells in acquired aplastic anemia (dated by TCRdb to about 2018). Instrument on record: Illumina HiSeq 2000. Profiling of TCR beta VDJ combinations and CDR3 sequences used genomic DNA as the template. Starting from the raw public reads, TCRdb applied fastp trimming at Q25, assembled clones with MiXCR and retained in-frame beta chains. Entries that share a CDR3 protein sequence are merged under the most common genes and DNA. The sample data list around 250,000 distinct CDR3 sequences, and 55% to 60% of these were observed just once. The ten biggest clones cover 8% of the sample. Sequenced material: sorted CD4+, CD8+, or CD8+CD57+ T cells (not recorded which) from PBMCs. These receptors were taken from a human donor with severe aplastic anemia or a healthy control (not recorded which).

This clonotype has at least ten counts. The CDR3 bases are TGTGCCTGGAGTATCTCGGGGGCGCAAGGTTCACCCCTCCACTTT. Its translation is CAWSISGAQGSPLHF. The chain recombines TRBV30 with TRBJ1-6, with D possibly being TRBD1 (6 bases). From germline, CDR1 is GTSNPN and CDR2 SVGIG (reference sequence). The CDR3 has 15 residues. V gave up 2 bases and J gave up 9 bases, with 17 bases separating them.

The V and J genes are TRBV6-9 and TRBJ1-2; 8 positions match TRBD1. Germline V gene sequence: CDR1 MNHGY, CDR2 SVAAGI. V trimming: 6 bases; J trimming: 7 bases; junction bases outside the gene matches: 10. CDR3 length: 14 residues. The CDR3 loop reads CASRTSGGESGYTF. The DNA for the CDR3 is TGTGCCAGCAGGACCTCAGGGGGCGAAAGTGGCTACACCTTC.

For this clonotype: It is unclear where the CDR3 begins or ends on the DNA, so no DNA is shown, and the CDR3 is as TCRdb lists it. V is TRBV9 and J is TRBJ2-2; whether TRBD1, the table's D call, matches the DNA was not checked. Germline CDR1 and CDR2: SGDLS and YYNGEE. The CDR3 is 17 amino acids in total, end residues counted. CDR3 amino acids: CASSVNFGQGNTGELSW.

This clonotype was recorded at least ten times. This chain links TRBV5-1 with TRBJ2-3; TRBD1 agrees at 8 bases. This CDR3 has 15 residues. Germline V lookup: CDR1 SGHRS, CDR2 YFSETQ. Trimming cost V 6 bases and J 0 bases; bases outside gene matches: 6. The CDR3, as DNA: TGCGCCAGCAAGGGGCAGGGGGCTAGCACAGATACGCAGTATTTT. Protein product: CASKGQGASTDTQYF.

This clonotype came up many times. The V call is TRBV2, the J call TRBJ2-1; 13 nucleotides align to TRBD2. The CDR3 length is 14 residues. Trimming at V came to 6 bases and at J to 8 bases, leaving 4 bases not matched to a gene. Germline V gene lookup returns CDR1 SNHLY and CDR2 FYNNEI. The CDR3 reads CASRTSGGADEQFF. The CDR3 DNA reads TGTGCCAGCAGAACTAGCGGGGGGGCCGATGAGCAGTTCTTC.

The V call is TRBV7-2, the J call TRBJ1-6; 8 nucleotides align to TRBD1. The CDR3 extends over 13 amino acids. V lost 0 bases, J lost 12 bases, and 1 base stayed unmatched. Germline CDR1 SGHTA, CDR2 FQGNSA. The CDR3 DNA reads as TGTGCCAGCAGCTTAGCCGGGACAGGACCCCTCCACTTT. Its translation is CASSLAGTGPLHF.

This clonotype occurred once. The chain joins TRBV29-1 to TRBJ2-2, with a weak D call TRBD2 (5 bases). This CDR3 contains 11 residues. Germline V gene data show CDR1 as SQVTM and CDR2 as ANQGSEA. Trimming removed 5 bases from V and 6 bases from J, with 7 bases in between. The CDR3 is CSVQRAGELFF. The CDR3 nucleotides are TGCAGCGTTCAGAGGGCCGGGGAGCTGTTTTTT.